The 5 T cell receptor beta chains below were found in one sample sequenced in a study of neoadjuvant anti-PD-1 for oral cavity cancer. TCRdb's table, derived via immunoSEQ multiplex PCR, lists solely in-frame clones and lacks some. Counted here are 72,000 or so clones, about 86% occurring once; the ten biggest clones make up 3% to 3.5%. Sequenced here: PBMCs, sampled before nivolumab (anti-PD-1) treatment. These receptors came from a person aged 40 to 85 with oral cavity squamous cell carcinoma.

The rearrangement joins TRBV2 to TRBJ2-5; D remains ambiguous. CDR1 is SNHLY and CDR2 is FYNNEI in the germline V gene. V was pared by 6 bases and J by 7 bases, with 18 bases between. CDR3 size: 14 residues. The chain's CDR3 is CASRHPGSGWTQYF. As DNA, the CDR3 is TGTGCCAGCAGGCATCCGGGCTCTGGGTGGACCCAGTACTTC.

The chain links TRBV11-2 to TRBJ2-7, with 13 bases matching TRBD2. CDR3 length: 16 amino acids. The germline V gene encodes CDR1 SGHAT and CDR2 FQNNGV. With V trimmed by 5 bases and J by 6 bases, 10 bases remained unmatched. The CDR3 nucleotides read TGTGCCAGCAGCCCAATACTAGCGGGGGGGCCTCTCGAGCAGTACTTC. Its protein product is CASSPILAGGPLEQYF.

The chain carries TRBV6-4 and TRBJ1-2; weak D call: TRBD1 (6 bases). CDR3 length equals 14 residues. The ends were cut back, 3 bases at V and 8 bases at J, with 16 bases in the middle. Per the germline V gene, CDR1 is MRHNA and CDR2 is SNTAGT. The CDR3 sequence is CASSDIYRVGGYTF. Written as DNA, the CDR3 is TGTGCCAGCAGTGATATTTACAGGGTCGGCGGCTACACCTTC.

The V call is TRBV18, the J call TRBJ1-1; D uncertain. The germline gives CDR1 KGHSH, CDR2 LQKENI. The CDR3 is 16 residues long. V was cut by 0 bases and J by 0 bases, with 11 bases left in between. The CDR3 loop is CASSPPSAQVNTEAFF. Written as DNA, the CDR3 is TGTGCCAGCTCACCACCGTCAGCGCAGGTGAACACTGAAGCTTTCTTT.

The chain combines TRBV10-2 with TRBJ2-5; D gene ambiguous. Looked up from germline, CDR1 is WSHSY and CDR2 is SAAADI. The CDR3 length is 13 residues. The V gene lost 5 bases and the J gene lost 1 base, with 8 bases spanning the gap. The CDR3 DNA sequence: TGCGCCAGCAGTCAAACAGCCCAAGAGACCCAGTACTTC. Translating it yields CASSQTAQETQYF.